This passage covers 9 T cell receptor beta chains from one sample sequenced in a study of shared clonotypes between healthy human individuals. Clones were read by immunoSEQ multiplex PCR, and TCRdb kept only the in-frame ones, dropping some. The sample includes 300,000 to 350,000 clones, less than 85% of them seen just once. Sequenced sample: memory CD4+ T cells sorted from blood. The subset here: CD45RA-negative fraction. These receptors came from a man younger than 40 in good health.

J is TRBJ1-3 and V is TRBV11-2; D remains unclear. Germline CDR1 SGHAT, CDR2 FQNNGV. Trimming shortened V by 5 bases and J by 0 bases, and 14 bases separated the two germline ends. The CDR3 loop spans 16 amino acids. The DNA for the CDR3 is TGTGCCAGCAGCAACCTGCCAGGCAGCTCTGGAAACACCATATATTTT. It yields the protein CASSNLPGSSGNTIYF.

The rearrangement links TRBV13 to TRBJ2-7; D is unresolved. V gave up 5 bases and J gave up 3 bases, with 17 bases separating them. Germline V CDR1 and CDR2: PRHDT, FYEKMQ (reference sequence). This CDR3 spans 15 amino acids. CDR3 amino acids: CASSRDTSGHYEQYF. The CDR3 DNA reads as TGTGCCAGCAGCCGAGACACGTCGGGCCACTACGAGCAGTACTTC.

The chain combines TRBV5-4 with TRBJ2-7; 14 bases match TRBD2. Germline CDR1 reads SGHNT; CDR2 reads YYREEE (reference sequence). J was trimmed by 9 bases and V by 0 bases; bases with no gene match: 11. This CDR3 has 17 residues. CDR3 sequence: CASSLGGTSGRIRGQYF. CDR3 sequence (DNA): TGTGCCAGCAGCTTGGGGGGGACTAGCGGGAGAATTCGTGGGCAGTACTTC.

This clone is a singleton in its sample. The rearrangement links TRBV7-9 to TRBJ2-2; 10 bases align to TRBD1. The CDR3 has 16 amino acids. Trimming cost V 10 bases and J 5 bases; bases outside gene matches: 13. The V gene's germline CDR1 is SEHNR and CDR2 FQNEAQ (reference sequence). The CDR3, as DNA: TGTGCCATCCAAGAACCGGGACAGGGGCTGACCGGGGAGCTGTTTTTT. As protein: CAIQEPGQGLTGELFF.

This rearrangement joins TRBV7-2 to TRBJ2-1; TRBD2 might be the D (7 bases). CDR1 and CDR2 (germline): SGHTA, FQGNSA. The CDR3 has 13 residues. Trimming took 8 bases from V and 4 from J, leaving 12 bases between them. CDR3 residues: CASRGAGYNEQFF. The CDR3 DNA reads TGTGCCAGCCGGGGGGCGGGTTACAATGAGCAGTTCTTC.

The rearrangement joins TRBV5-1 to TRBJ2-7; 12 nucleotides agree with TRBD1. The V gene end was trimmed by 4 bases and the J gene end by 5 bases; junction bases not matched to a gene: 7. Germline values: CDR1 SGHRS, CDR2 YFSETQ. This CDR3 comprises 15 residues. The CDR3 DNA reads as TGCGCCAGCAGCGATCCGGGACAGGGGGCCGACGAGCAGTACTTC. Protein sequence: CASSDPGQGADEQYF.

This clone was observed a handful of times. The V gene is TRBV7-3, the J gene TRBJ1-1; D gene ambiguous. V lost 4 bases and J lost 1, with 7 bases in between. Germline V gives CDR1 SGHTA, CDR2 FQGTGA. The CDR3 totals 13 residues. CDR3 DNA: TGTGCCAGCAGCTCCAATAGGAACACTGAAGCTTTCTTT. This translates into CASSSNRNTEAFF. The complete variable domain, with remaining parts taken from reference TRBV7-3 and TRBJ1-1, reads GAGVSQTPSNKVTEKGKYVELRCDPISGHTALYWYRQSLGQGPEFLIYFQGTGAADDSGLPNDRFFAVRPEGSVSTLKIQRTERGDSAVYLCASSSNRNTEAFFGQGTRLTVV.

This rearrangement joins TRBV27 to TRBJ1-1, with D unresolved. V shed 6 bases and J shed 0 bases, with 8 bases lying between them. Per germline, CDR1 MNHEY and CDR2 SMNVEV (reference sequence). The CDR3 extends over 13 amino acids. CDR3 residues: CASRGRMNTEAFF. CDR3 nucleotides: TGTGCCAGCAGGGGCAGAATGAACACTGAAGCTTTCTTT.

The chain has TRBV6-6 and TRBJ2-7; perhaps TRBD2 as D (5 bases). Deletions cut 2 bases from V and 6 bases from J, with 14 bases between. The CDR3 is made up of 14 amino acids. CDR1 is MNHNY and CDR2 is SVGAGI in the germline V gene (reference sequence). The CDR3 spells CASSYPGEGREQYF. The CDR3 DNA follows: TGTGCCAGCAGTTACCCGGGTGAGGGCCGCGAGCAGTACTTC.